Presented here are 21 T cell receptor beta chains from one specimen sequenced in a study of cytomegalovirus exposure and HLA in healthy donors. Vbeta (60) and Jbeta (13) primers were used in the PCR. Clones were read by immunoSEQ multiplex PCR, and TCRdb kept only the in-frame ones, dropping some. The table includes about 150,000 clones, about 85% detected once. The sample comprised PBMCs. Source of these receptors: a boy under 10 years old in good health and CMV-seronegative.

Note on this clone: Germline and junction disagree at one end, which may indicate a read error. The chain joins TRBV20-1 to TRBJ2-5; 11 positions agree with TRBD2. Germline CDR1 DFQATT, CDR2 SNEGSKA (reference sequence). CDR3 length: 10 amino acids. The CDR3 is CSAVGSGRDF. CDR3 DNA: TGCAGTGCTGTCGGTAGCGGGAGGGACTTC.

The rearrangement joins TRBV10-3 to TRBJ2-3; tentatively, D is TRBD2 (6 bases). With 6 bases removed from V and 5 bases from J, the gap between germline ends came to 15 bases. The CDR3 spans 14 residues. CDR1 and CDR2 (germline): ENHRY, SYGVKD. CDR3 loop: CAIRRGPAGDTQYF. CDR3 nucleotide sequence: TGTGCCATCAGACGGGGTCCAGCGGGAGATACGCAGTATTTT.

The chain uses TRBV6-5 and TRBJ2-1, with D hard to call. Germline CDR1 reads MNHEY; CDR2 reads SVGAGI. This CDR3 has 13 residues. V shed 2 bases and J shed 9 bases, with 11 bases lying between them. The CDR3 sequence: CASSYAAISEQFF. CDR3 sequence (DNA): TGTGCCAGCAGTTACGCGGCAATCAGTGAGCAGTTCTTC.

The V gene is TRBV5-5, the J gene TRBJ1-6; 9 nucleotides align to TRBD1. Germline V gene sequence: CDR1 SGHKS, CDR2 YYEKEE (reference sequence). J gave up 7 bases and V 5 bases, and 1 base lay outside the gene matches. The CDR3 extends over 13 amino acids. The CDR3 loop reads CASRGTGNSPLHF. The CDR3 DNA sequence: TGTGCCAGCAGAGGGACAGGGAATTCACCCCTCCACTTT.

The V and J genes are TRBV28 and TRBJ2-3; 12 positions match TRBD2. CDR1 is MDHEN, CDR2 SYDVKM, per germline. The J segment lost 6 bases and the V segment lost 1 base, leaving 8 bases of the junction unmatched. The CDR3 has 17 residues. The CDR3 DNA sequence: TGTGCCAGCAGTTTATTGCGACTAGCGGGAGTTTCGGATACGCAGTATTTT. It is translated as CASSLLRLAGVSDTQYF.

The V call is TRBV7-8, the J call TRBJ2-3; the D gene is possibly TRBD1 (6 bases). This CDR3 comprises 12 residues. The V and J ends lost 5 bases and 6 bases respectively, with 9 bases between them. The V gene's germline CDR1 is SGHVS and CDR2 FQNEAQ. CDR3 residues: CASSGGEDTQYF. The CDR3, as DNA: TGTGCCAGCAGCGGGGGCGAGGATACGCAGTATTTT.

The V and J genes are TRBV30 and TRBJ2-3, with a possible D match to TRBD2 (7 bases). Germline-derived CDR1 and CDR2 are GTSNPN and SVGIG (reference sequence). This CDR3 contains 16 residues. The germline V and J ends were trimmed by 3 bases and 3 bases, with 19 bases remaining between them. Here the CDR3 reads CAWRLSGGGGTDTQYF. CDR3 DNA: TGTGCCTGGAGGCTATCGGGGGGCGGTGGGACAGATACGCAGTATTTT.

The chain uses TRBV6-5 and TRBJ2-2; a weak D match, TRBD2 (5 bases). V dropped 4 bases and J dropped 1 base, with 13 bases sitting between them. The CDR3 loop spans 16 amino acids. Germline V gene lookup returns CDR1 MNHEY and CDR2 SVGAGI. CDR3 region: CASSLLPGMNTGELFF. Written as DNA, the CDR3 is TGTGCCAGCAGTTTACTCCCGGGAATGAACACCGGGGAGCTGTTTTTT.

This clone was recorded only once. The chain couples TRBV2 to TRBJ1-1; TRBD1 might be the D (6 bases). Trimming removed 2 bases at V and 0 bases at J, with 10 bases between. The CDR3 length is 15 residues. Germline lookup yields CDR1 SNHLY and CDR2 FYNNEI. The CDR3 sequence: CASSELGAMNTEAFF. The CDR3 DNA is TGTGCCAGCAGTGAATTGGGGGCTATGAACACTGAAGCTTTCTTT.

The genes are TRBV5-8 and TRBJ1-4, with 9 nucleotides matching TRBD1. The CDR3 is 13 amino acids. In germline, CDR1 is SGHTS, CDR2 YDEGEE. V dropped 10 bases and J dropped 8; count of bases not matched to a gene: 9. CDR3 sequence (DNA): TGTGCCGGCAATGAGGGACAGGGCGAAAAACTGTTTTTT. This codes for CAGNEGQGEKLFF.

J is TRBJ2-4 and V is TRBV28; 12 nucleotides line up with TRBD2. Unmatched junction bases numbered 6, after V lost 4 bases and J lost 2 bases. This CDR3 contains 17 residues. Germline CDR1 is MDHEN and CDR2 is SYDVKM. The CDR3 here is CASSWPSGRASKNIQYF. For the CDR3, the DNA is TGTGCCAGCAGTTGGCCTAGCGGGAGGGCCTCCAAAAACATTCAGTACTTC.

The chain links TRBV10-3 to TRBJ1-2; D gene uncertain. V lost 3 bases and J lost 3, with 8 bases in between. This CDR3 has 13 amino acids. CDR1 ENHRY and CDR2 SYGVKD come from the germline V gene. CDR3 coding DNA: TGTGCCATCAGTGAAGGCCAGGACTATGGCTACACCTTC. It encodes CAISEGQDYGYTF.

The CDR3 coding sequence is TGTGCCAGCAGTTTACCCGGGGGGGCCAGGGGCACAGATACGCAGTATTTT. Translation: CASSLPGGARGTDTQYF. The V call is TRBV28, the J call TRBJ2-3; 8 bases map to TRBD2. J lost 1 base, V lost 2 bases, and 8 bases had no gene match. Germline V lookup: CDR1 MDHEN, CDR2 SYDVKM. The CDR3 runs 17 residues.

The CDR3 sequence: CASSLRRGISYEQYF. CDR3 sequence (DNA): TGTGCCAGCAGCCTACGTAGGGGCATCTCCTACGAGCAGTACTTC. The V gene is TRBV5-5, the J gene TRBJ2-7, with a tentative D call TRBD1 (5 bases). This CDR3 is built from 15 residues. Germline values: CDR1 SGHKS, CDR2 YYEKEE (reference sequence). Trimming pared 4 bases from V and 0 bases from J, leaving 14 bases between.

The chain combines TRBV7-8 with TRBJ2-7, with a weak D call TRBD1 (6 bases). The CDR3 is made up of 14 amino acids. The V gene's germline CDR1 is SGHVS and CDR2 FQNEAQ. Trimming left V 3 bases short and J 2 bases short, with 11 bases between. The CDR3 coding sequence is TGTGCCAGCAGCTTGAGGGACACCACCTACGAGCAGTACTTC. Its translation is CASSLRDTTYEQYF.

In regard to this clone: The germline gene is not matched at one end of the junction; a read error may be the cause. The rearrangement links TRBV7-9 to TRBJ2-2, with a weak D call TRBD1 (6 bases). Germline assignment: CDR1 SEHNR and CDR2 FQNEAQ (reference sequence). The CDR3 is 16 residues long. CDR3 sequence (DNA): TGTTCCAGCAGCATTACAGGGCCCTGGAACACCGGGGAGCTGTTTTTT. It specifies CSSSITGPWNTGELFF.

Only one count was recorded for this clone. The CDR3 sequence: CASSGGLRETQYF. In DNA, the CDR3 is TGTGCCAGCAGTGGGGGCTTAAGGGAGACCCAGTACTTC. The chain joins TRBV6-1 to TRBJ2-5, with a tentative D call TRBD1 (5 bases). Looked up from germline, CDR1 is MNHNS and CDR2 is SASEGT. The CDR3 totals 13 residues. V gave up 4 bases and J gave up 5 bases, with 11 bases separating them.

V gene TRBV7-3 combines with J gene TRBJ2-1; D is unresolved. Germline CDR1 is SGHTA and CDR2 is FQGTGA. V gave up 4 bases and J gave up 7 bases, with 11 bases separating them. This CDR3 is 13 amino acids long. In DNA, the CDR3 is TGTGCCAGCAGCTCCCCCCTAGAGAATGAGCAGTTCTTC. Translating it yields CASSSPLENEQFF.

The rearrangement links TRBV18 to TRBJ2-7, with TRBD1 identical over 8 bases. CDR1 is KGHSH and CDR2 is LQKENI in the germline V gene. The CDR3 extends over 15 amino acids. The V gene end was trimmed by 3 bases and the J gene end by 5 bases; junction bases not matched to a gene: 9. In DNA form, the CDR3 reads TGTGCCAGCTCACCTGACAGGGGAGTGGGCCACGAGCAGTACGTC. It encodes CASSPDRGVGHEQYV.

V usage is TRBV5-4 and J usage is TRBJ2-7; TRBD2 aligns across 8 bases. CDR1 and CDR2 from the germline V gene are SGHNT and YYREEE (reference sequence). The CDR3 has 16 amino acids. Trimming at V came to 0 bases and at J to 3 bases, leaving 8 bases not matched to a gene. The CDR3 region is CASSLASGTSIYEQYF. The CDR3, as DNA: TGTGCCAGCAGCTTGGCCTCCGGGACTAGTATCTACGAGCAGTACTTC.

This clone was seen just once. The chain combines TRBV18 with TRBJ2-1; D remains ambiguous. The germline V and J ends were trimmed by 0 bases and 0 bases, with 12 bases remaining between them. This CDR3 comprises 17 residues. The V gene's germline CDR1 is KGHSH and CDR2 LQKENI. The CDR3 DNA follows: TGTGCCAGCTCACCACCCTCGAAATCGAGCTCCTACAATGAGCAGTTCTTC. Amino acid sequence: CASSPPSKSSSYNEQFF.